Listed below are T cell receptor beta chains from one sample, sequenced in a study of blood T cell repertoires in COVID-19. The protocol was immunoSEQ multiplex PCR, while the TCRdb copy is restricted to in-frame clones and leaves out a portion. The data contain approximately 240,000 clones, around nine tenths of them singletons. Sample: peripheral blood. The source of these receptors is a man under 40 with COVID-19, enrolled during active disease. Both conserved end residues are part of each CDR3. Each record gives: D gene, V gene, clone size, J gene, CDR3 protein, CDR3 DNA. The D gene is left open where the match is weak. Clone size appears in some rows only: once, few, many, or a class for an expanded clone.

>NA|TRBV15|NA|TRBJ1-2
CATSRVRTDYGYTF
TGTGCCACCAGCAGAGTGCGGACAGATTATGGCTACACCTTC
>NA|TRBV5-4|NA|TRBJ2-7
CASSSPGALTYEQYF
TGTGCCAGCAGCTCCCCAGGGGCCTTAACCTACGAGCAGTACTTC
>TRBD2|TRBV5-1|NA|TRBJ2-1
CASSQTLLAGGPNEQFF
TGCGCCAGCAGCCAGACTCTCCTAGCGGGGGGGCCTAATGAGCAGTTCTTC
>NA|TRBV18|NA|TRBJ2-7
CASSPSSVYEQYF
TGTGCCAGCTCACCTTCTTCGGTCTACGAGCAGTACTTC
>TRBD2|TRBV4-1|NA|TRBJ2-1
CASSHETSGFYNEQFF
TGCGCCAGCAGCCATGAGACTAGCGGGTTTTACAATGAGCAGTTCTTC
>TRBD2|TRBV4-2|NA|TRBJ2-7
CASSLRGGAYEQYF
TGTGCCAGCAGCCTCCGCGGGGGGGCCTACGAGCAGTACTTC
>NA|TRBV7-2|NA|TRBJ2-3
CASSSEGGHYSTDTQYF
TGTGCCAGCAGCTCGGAGGGGGGGCATTATAGCACAGATACGCAGTATTTT
>TRBD2|TRBV19|few|TRBJ2-2
CASSIPGLAGGSTGELFF
TGTGCCAGTAGTATCCCGGGACTAGCGGGGGGAAGCACCGGGGAGCTGTTTTTT
>NA|TRBV19|NA|TRBJ2-1
CASSINGNNEQFF
TGTGCCAGTAGTATAAACGGGAACAATGAGCAGTTCTTC
>NA|TRBV3-1/TRBV3-2|NA|TRBJ1-6
CASSPWTGSPLHF
TGTGCCAGCAGCCCCTGGACTGGTTCACCCCTCCACTTT
>NA|TRBV19|few|TRBJ1-5
CASSQGTFSQPQHF
TGTGCCAGTAGCCAGGGGACATTCTCTCAGCCCCAGCATTTT
>TRBD1|TRBV5-1|NA|TRBJ2-5
CASSPRQGAETQYF
TGCGCCAGCAGCCCCCGACAGGGGGCGGAGACCCAGTACTTC
>NA|TRBV5-1|NA|TRBJ2-3
CASSLGRGDTQYF
TGCGCCAGCAGCTTGGGGAGAGGAGATACGCAGTATTTT
>TRBD1|TRBV3-1/TRBV3-2|once|TRBJ1-1
CASSQDWTGLPMNTEAFF
TGTGCCAGCAGCCAAGATTGGACAGGGCTTCCCATGAACACTGAAGCTTTCTTT
>NA|TRBV29-1|NA|TRBJ1-1
CSAQSGTEAFF
TGCAGCGCCCAATCAGGGACTGAAGCTTTCTTT
>TRBD1|TRBV5-5|NA|TRBJ1-6
CASSLVGTVNSPLHF
TGTGCCAGCAGCTTGGTAGGGACAGTTAATTCACCCCTCCACTTT
>NA|TRBV5-1|NA|TRBJ2-1
CASSMDGVAGGDEQFF
TGCGCCAGCAGCATGGATGGGGTAGCCGGAGGAGATGAGCAGTTCTTC
>NA|TRBV25-1|NA|TRBJ2-7
CASSALRGRQSYEQYF
TGTGCCAGCAGTGCTTTAAGGGGCAGGCAATCCTACGAGCAGTACTTC
>NA|TRBV7-3|NA|TRBJ1-6
CASSLSSNSPLHF
TGTGCCAGCAGCTTAAGCAGTAATTCACCCCTCCACTTT
>NA|TRBV5-5|NA|TRBJ1-5
CASSLDPGNQPQHF
TGTGCCAGCAGCTTGGACCCGGGAAATCAGCCCCAGCATTTT
>NA|TRBV27|NA|TRBJ1-2
CASSRGITGRGPANYGYTF
TGTGCCAGCAGTCGGGGAATTACAGGGAGAGGGCCTGCGAACTATGGCTACACCTTC
>NA|TRBV29-1|NA|TRBJ2-1
CSVAHSYNEQFF
TGCAGCGTTGCCCACAGCTACAATGAGCAGTTCTTC
>NA|TRBV5-4|NA|TRBJ2-5
CAEGGLQETQYF
TGTGCAGAGGGGGGACTACAAGAGACCCAGTACTTC
>TRBD1|TRBV6-1|NA|TRBJ2-5
CASSDRTGGFPETQYF
TGTGCCAGCAGTGACCGGACAGGGGGCTTCCCAGAGACCCAGTACTTC
>NA|TRBV1|NA|TRBJ1-1
CTSSQPPRVYTEAFF
TGCACCAGCAGCCAACCGCCCCGGGTGTACACTGAAGCTTTCTTT
>NA|TRBV4-1|once|TRBJ1-6
CASSQLPGINSPLHF
TGCGCCAGCAGCCAACTGCCGGGAATAAATTCACCCCTCCACTTT
>TRBD1|TRBV27|NA|TRBJ1-1
CASSLGQDTEAFF
TGTGCCAGCAGCCTCGGACAGGACACTGAAGCTTTCTTT
>TRBD1|TRBV12-3/TRBV12-4|NA|TRBJ1-2
CASKNRGGYGYTF
TGTGCCAGCAAAAACAGGGGCGGCTATGGCTACACCTTC
>NA|TRBV6-5|NA|TRBJ1-1
CASTGSGNTEAFF
TGTGCCAGCACAGGGTCGGGGAACACTGAAGCTTTCTTT
>NA|TRBV14|NA|TRBJ2-2
CASSQVRGGGELFF
TGTGCCAGCAGCCAAGTAAGGGGTGGCGGGGAGCTGTTTTTT
>NA|TRBV12-3/TRBV12-4|NA|TRBJ1-2
CASSSTANYGYTF
TGTGCCAGCAGTTCGACAGCCAACTATGGCTACACCTTC
>TRBD2|TRBV6-4|NA|TRBJ2-1
CASSASGGSYNEQFF
TGTGCCAGCAGCGCTAGCGGGGGCTCCTACAATGAGCAGTTCTTC
>NA|TRBV2|NA|TRBJ1-6
CASRTGLDNSPLHF
TGTGCCAGCAGGACGGGACTGGATAATTCACCCCTCCACTTT
>TRBD2|TRBV2|NA|TRBJ2-1
CASSILRTSGNEQFF
TGTGCCAGCAGCATCCTAAGGACTAGCGGGAATGAGCAGTTCTTC
>NA|TRBV2|NA|TRBJ1-5
CASSGGRRNQPQHF
TGTGCCAGCAGTGGCGGTCGCCGCAATCAGCCCCAGCATTTT
>TRBD2|TRBV5-1|NA|TRBJ2-5
CASSFGERGETQYF
TGCGCCAGCAGCTTTGGGGAGCGGGGAGAGACCCAGTACTTC
>TRBD2|TRBV5-4|NA|TRBJ2-5
CASSLALVGGPETQYF
TGTGCCAGCAGCTTGGCCTTAGTGGGAGGGCCCGAGACCCAGTACTTC
>TRBD1|TRBV18|NA|TRBJ2-1
CASSPGTGGTYNEQFF
TGTGCCAGCTCACCCGGGACAGGGGGAACCTACAATGAGCAGTTCTTC
>NA|TRBV5-1|NA|TRBJ2-4
CASSSGLAKNIQYF
TGCGCCAGCAGCTCCGGACTAGCCAAAAACATTCAGTACTTC
>NA|TRBV27|NA|TRBJ1-2
CASSLRHGGGRGYTF
TGTGCCAGCAGTTTACGCCACGGGGGAGGTCGTGGCTACACCTTC
>NA|TRBV6-1|once|TRBJ2-7
CASSEWRSEVGYEQYF
TGTGCCAGCAGTGAATGGAGGAGCGAGGTGGGTTACGAGCAGTACTTC